The 3 T cell receptor beta chains given below trace back to one sample, sequenced in a study of T-cell memory formation after mild COVID-19. MiXCR, applied by TCRdb to the 5' RACE reads, yields one record per CDR3 protein. The table has 350,000 to 500,000 distinct CDR3 sequences, roughly 17% seen once. The specimen sequenced was PBMCs or a T cell subset sorted from them (not recorded which). The receptors derive from a man between 18 and 35 years old who had mild COVID-19 (a few samples of this study predate the infection). Cell type and time point are not known.

This chain connects TRBV11-2 to TRBJ1-4; perhaps TRBD1 as D (6 bases). The CDR3 runs 15 residues. Germline CDR1 and CDR2: SGHAT and FQNNGV. V was trimmed by 7 bases and J by 6 bases, leaving 18 bases between them. The CDR3: CASTPTGNRDEKLFF. The CDR3 DNA is TGTGCCAGCACCCCGACCGGGAACAGGGATGAAAAACTGTTTTTT.

There are a few counts of this clonotype. V gene TRBV12-3 or TRBV12-4 combines with J gene TRBJ2-1; 13 bases fit TRBD2. The CDR3 has 12 amino acids. Trimming removed 7 bases from V and 14 bases from J; junction bases left unmatched: 5. CDR3 sequence reads: CASTLLAGGKFF. The CDR3 DNA is TGTGCCAGCACCCTACTAGCGGGGGGGAAGTTCTTC.

This clonotype was observed a few times. The V gene is TRBV6-5, the J gene TRBJ2-5, with TRBD2 as a possible D gene (6 bases). CDR3 length: 15 residues. The V and J ends lost 5 bases and 4 bases respectively, with 17 bases between them. CDR1 and CDR2 (germline): MNHEY, SVGAGI. The CDR3 DNA reads as TGTGCCAGCAGTCCCGTGGGGGGAAGAGGAGAGACCCAGTACTTC. Its protein product is CASSPVGGRGETQYF.